A single T cell receptor beta chain is shown here with its context. Germline V gene sequence: CDR1 SGHNT, CDR2 YYREEE (reference sequence). The CDR3 is 16 residues long. Trimming at V came to 2 bases and at J to 4 bases, leaving 11 bases not matched to a gene. The sample is drawn from a study of blood T cell repertoires in COVID-19. Original methodology: Amplification from reference gene primers served as the basis for estimated nucleated cell counts. Produced via immunoSEQ multiplex PCR; TCRdb's table is partial and in-frame only. That table is the source of V, J and clone size, and D and trimming were worked out from the DNA. The sample records over 200,000 clones, approximately 87% being singletons.

The rearrangement uses TRBV5-4 and TRBJ1-2; 7 nucleotides agree with TRBD1. The TCR sequence derives from a woman in her 70s with active or convalescent COVID-19. The sequencing input was peripheral blood. This chain's CDR3 is CASSLPRRGRSYGYTF. The CDR3 coding sequence is TGTGCCAGCAGCTTACCCCGGAGGGGGCGCTCCTATGGCTACACCTTC.